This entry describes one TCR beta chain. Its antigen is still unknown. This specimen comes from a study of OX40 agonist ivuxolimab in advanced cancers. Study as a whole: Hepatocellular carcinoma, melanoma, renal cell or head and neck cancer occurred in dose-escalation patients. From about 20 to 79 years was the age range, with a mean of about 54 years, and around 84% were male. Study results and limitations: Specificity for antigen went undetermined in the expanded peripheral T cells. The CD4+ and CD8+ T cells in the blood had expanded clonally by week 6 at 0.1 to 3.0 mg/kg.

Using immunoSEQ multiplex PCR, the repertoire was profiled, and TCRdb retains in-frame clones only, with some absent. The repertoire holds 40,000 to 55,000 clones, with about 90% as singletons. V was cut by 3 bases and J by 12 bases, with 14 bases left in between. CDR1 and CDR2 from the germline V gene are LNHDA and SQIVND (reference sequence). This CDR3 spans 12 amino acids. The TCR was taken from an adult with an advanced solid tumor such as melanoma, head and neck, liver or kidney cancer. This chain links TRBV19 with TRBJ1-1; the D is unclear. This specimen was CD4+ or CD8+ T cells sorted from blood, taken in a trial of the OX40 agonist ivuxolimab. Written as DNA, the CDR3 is TGTGCCAGTAGTATGGGAATTTTTGGGTCTTTCTTT. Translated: CASSMGIFGSFF.